A single sample gave rise to the 21 T cell receptor beta chains below, sequenced in a study of shared clonotypes between healthy human individuals. Clones were sequenced by immunoSEQ multiplex PCR, and TCRdb holds only the in-frame ones, with some missing. Among 950,000 to 1,100,000 clones listed, 65% to 75% were seen once. Input material: memory CD4+ T cells sorted from blood. Subset in this sample: CD45RA-negative fraction. All receptors derive from a young man in good health.

The V and J genes are TRBV28 and TRBJ2-7; perhaps TRBD1 as D (5 bases). This CDR3 spans 12 amino acids. Trimming stripped 6 bases from V and 7 bases from J, with 13 bases between. CDR1 is MDHEN, CDR2 SYDVKM, per germline. The CDR3 DNA reads TGTGCCAGCAGGTCAGGGATGCGGGAGCAGTACTTC. The encoded protein is CASRSGMREQYF.

In this sample, this clone turned up a few times. The chain joins TRBV2 to TRBJ2-5; TRBD1 matches 11 bases. Germline assignment: CDR1 SNHLY and CDR2 FYNNEI. J lost 5 bases, V lost 7 bases, and 6 bases had no gene match. CDR3 length: 14 residues. The CDR3 nucleotides read TGTGCCAGCAAGGGGACAGGGGGTCGGGAGACCCAGTACTTC. Protein sequence: CASKGTGGRETQYF.

The chain has TRBV25-1 and TRBJ1-4; D might be TRBD1 (5 bases). This CDR3 has 14 amino acids. The ends were cut back, 1 base at V and 8 bases at J, with 11 bases in the middle. Looked up from germline, CDR1 is MGHDK and CDR2 is SYGVNS. The CDR3 DNA reads as TGTGCCAGCAGTGAATCGGCAGGGTACGAAAAACTGTTTTTT. Its protein is CASSESAGYEKLFF. Variable domain in full (rest from reference TRBV25-1 and TRBJ1-4): EADIYQTPRYLVIGTGKKITLECSQTMGHDKMYWYQQDPGMELHLIHYSYGVNSTEKGDLSSESTVSRIRTEHFPLTLESARPSHTSQYLCASSESAGYEKLFFGSGTQLSVL.

This chain links TRBV7-3 with TRBJ2-1; D remains ambiguous. The CDR3 is 16 residues long. V gave up 2 bases and J gave up 7 bases, with 18 bases separating them. Germline values: CDR1 SGHTA, CDR2 FQGTGA. The CDR3 spells CASSLAGSTVLNEQFF. The CDR3 DNA follows: TGTGCCAGCAGCTTAGCCGGGTCTACGGTTCTGAATGAGCAGTTCTTC.

V and J are TRBV30 and TRBJ2-2; D not resolved. CDR1 and CDR2 from the germline V gene are GTSNPN and SVGIG (reference sequence). The CDR3 has 13 residues. V lost 4 bases to trimming and J lost 5 bases, with 11 bases between them. CDR3 nucleotide sequence: TGTGCCTGGAAGACGCCCAAAACCGGGGAGCTGTTTTTT. It specifies CAWKTPKTGELFF.

This chain uses TRBV11-2 with TRBJ2-7; D is unresolved. Trimming pared 4 bases from V and 3 bases from J, leaving 7 bases between. Looked up from germline, CDR1 is SGHAT and CDR2 is FQNNGV. The CDR3 extends over 12 amino acids. The CDR3 bases are TGTGCCAGCAGCTCCTGGGACTACGAGCAGTACTTC. Encoded protein: CASSSWDYEQYF.

This clone was detected only once. The chain recombines TRBV5-1 with TRBJ2-7; the D gene is possibly TRBD2 (6 bases). Germline CDR1 SGHRS, CDR2 YFSETQ. This CDR3 has 14 amino acids. The V end lost 1 base, the J end lost 6 bases, and 14 bases lay between the germline ends. The CDR3 here is CASSLSGTAFEQYF. CDR3 DNA sequence: TGCGCCAGCAGCTTGTCCGGGACTGCCTTCGAGCAGTACTTC.

This clone was counted a few times. This rearrangement joins TRBV30 to TRBJ1-3, with D possibly TRBD1 on 6 matching bases. The CDR3 loop spans 13 amino acids. Germline loops: CDR1 GTSNPN, CDR2 SVGIG (reference sequence). The V end was cut by 1 base, the J end by 3 bases, with 7 bases between. The CDR3: CAWSATGGNTIYF. CDR3 nucleotide sequence: TGTGCCTGGAGTGCGACAGGTGGAAACACCATATATTTT.

The chain has TRBV6-1 and TRBJ1-2; D is ambiguous. Germline CDR1 is MNHNS and CDR2 is SASEGT. The V end lost 2 bases, the J end lost 8 bases, and 18 bases lay between the germline ends. CDR3 length equals 15 residues. The CDR3 bases are TGTGCCAGCAGTGAATTGTCAGCTATACAACTCGGCTACACCTTC. This translates into CASSELSAIQLGYTF.

The chain couples TRBV7-2 to TRBJ2-5; D is uncertain. The CDR3 loop spans 13 amino acids. The V end lost 1 base, the J end lost 7 bases, and 10 bases lay between the germline ends. Per germline, CDR1 SGHTA and CDR2 FQGNSA. CDR3: CASSLGSKGTQYF. In nucleotides, the CDR3 is TGTGCCAGCAGCTTAGGGAGCAAGGGGACCCAGTACTTC.

A few counts support this clone. This chain joins TRBV5-4 and TRBJ1-2; D is possibly TRBD1 (5 bases). The CDR3 runs 13 residues. V shed 4 bases and J shed 2 bases, with 9 bases lying between them. Germline CDR1 reads SGHNT; CDR2 reads YYREEE (reference sequence). The CDR3 here is CASSNRDNYGYTF. The CDR3 DNA is TGTGCCAGCAGCAACCGGGACAACTATGGCTACACCTTC.

J is TRBJ1-2 and V is TRBV7-9; TRBD1 agrees at 7 bases. CDR1 is SEHNR, CDR2 FQNEAQ, per germline (reference sequence). Trimming took 1 base from V and 8 from J; bases not matched to a gene: 10. The CDR3 has 15 residues. The CDR3: CASSLGSVQGGGYTF. CDR3 nucleotides: TGTGCCAGCAGCTTAGGGTCCGTCCAGGGGGGCGGCTACACCTTC.

This clone appeared a single time. The chain joins TRBV5-1 to TRBJ2-5; 7 nucleotides align to TRBD2. CDR1 is SGHRS, CDR2 YFSETQ, per germline. The length of the CDR3 is 17 residues. J gave up 2 bases and V 2 bases, and 12 bases lay outside the gene matches. CDR3 amino acids: CASSFSPSGGVQETQYF. CDR3 bases: TGCGCCAGCAGCTTCAGCCCTTCGGGGGGAGTTCAAGAGACCCAGTACTTC. The full variable domain, completed using reference TRBV5-1 and TRBJ2-5, is KAGVTQTPRYLIKTRGQQVTLSCSPISGHRSVSWYQQTPGQGLQFLFEYFSETQRNKGNFPGRFSGRQFSNSRSEMNVSTLELGDSALYLCASSFSPSGGVQETQYFGPGTRLLVL.

Here the CDR3 reads CASSTGLAADTQYF. CDR3 DNA sequence: TGTGCCAGTAGTACGGGACTAGCTGCAGATACGCAGTATTTT. The chain is built from TRBV19 and TRBJ2-3; 9 bases line up with TRBD2. J lost 4 bases, V lost 4 bases, and 3 bases had no gene match. The germline V gene has CDR1 LNHDA and CDR2 SQIVND (reference sequence). The CDR3 is 14 residues long.

This chain joins TRBV7-6 and TRBJ1-1; tentatively, D is TRBD1 (5 bases). The length of the CDR3 is 14 residues. Looked up from germline, CDR1 is SGHVS and CDR2 is FNYEAQ. With 2 bases removed from V and 4 bases from J, the gap between germline ends came to 11 bases. This CDR3 reads CASSLKGMSTEAFF. The CDR3 DNA is TGTGCCAGCAGCTTAAAGGGGATGAGCACTGAAGCTTTCTTT.

The chain uses TRBV19 and TRBJ2-7, with D unresolved. Germline loops: CDR1 LNHDA, CDR2 SQIVND (reference sequence). Between the trimmed V and J ends, which lost 4 bases and 10 bases, there was a span of 14 bases. The CDR3 has 12 residues. The CDR3 DNA sequence: TGTGCCAGTAGTAGTGGCCCGTATGATCAGTACTTC. Amino acid sequence: CASSSGPYDQYF.

This chain links TRBV5-5 with TRBJ2-1; TRBD1 agrees at 7 bases. Per germline, CDR1 SGHKS and CDR2 YYEKEE (reference sequence). The CDR3 is 15 residues long. Trimming took 0 bases from V and 4 from J; bases not matched to a gene: 4. The CDR3, as DNA: TGTGCCAGCAGCTTGGCGGACAGGAAATACAATGAGCAGTTCTTC. Protein product: CASSLADRKYNEQFF.

This chain links TRBV2 with TRBJ2-7, with D perhaps TRBD2 (6 bases). The germline V gene has CDR1 SNHLY and CDR2 FYNNEI. The CDR3 is 14 residues long. Trimming stripped 6 bases from V and 1 base from J, with 13 bases between. CDR3 region: CASRKAGPSYEQYF. CDR3 DNA: TGTGCCAGCAGGAAAGCGGGCCCTTCCTACGAGCAGTACTTC.

V gene TRBV30 combines with J gene TRBJ2-1; TRBD1 matches at 7 bases. V lost 2 bases, J lost 7 bases, and 5 bases stayed unmatched. This CDR3 is 13 amino acids long. CDR1 and CDR2 (germline): GTSNPN, SVGIG (reference sequence). For the CDR3, the DNA is TGTGCCTGGAGTCCAGGGGGTCATAATGAGCAGTTCTTC. As protein: CAWSPGGHNEQFF.

The genes are TRBV30 and TRBJ2-6; a weak D match, TRBD1 (6 bases). CDR1 and CDR2 (germline): GTSNPN, SVGIG (reference sequence). The V end lost 2 bases, the J end lost 4 bases, and 9 bases lay between the germline ends. The CDR3 is 14 amino acids. CDR3 sequence reads: CAWSRTAGANVLTF. DNA for the CDR3: TGTGCCTGGAGTAGGACAGCCGGGGCCAACGTCCTGACTTTC.

This clone occurred once. The CDR3 reads CASSYGTVYGYTF. CDR3 bases: TGTGCCAGCAGTTACGGGACAGTCTATGGCTACACCTTC. The genes are TRBV6-5 and TRBJ1-2, with TRBD1 matching 7 bases. The ends lost 2 bases at V and 4 bases at J; junction bases unmatched: 1. The germline gives CDR1 MNHEY, CDR2 SVGAGI. The CDR3 has 13 amino acids.